The rows below give T cell receptor beta chains drawn from one sample of a study of T-cell memory formation after mild COVID-19. TCRdb reprocessed the 5' RACE reads with MiXCR, giving one entry per CDR3 protein. The data hold around 250,000 distinct CDR3 sequences, with 16% observed a single time. Sequenced material: PBMCs or a T cell subset sorted from them (not recorded which). These receptor sequences come from a man aged 18 to 30 who had mild COVID-19 (a few samples of this study predate the infection). Cell type and time point are not known. Each CDR3 is given with its conserved first and last residue. A D gene is named only where the DNA matches it firmly. Only part of the rows carry a size: once, few, many, or a class if the clone is expanded.

size	V	J	length	D	CDR3	DNA
many	TRBV20-1	TRBJ2-1	15	TRBD2	CSASVAGGYYNEQFF	TGCAGTGCTAGTGTAGCGGGGGGCTACTACAATGAGCAGTTCTTC
-	TRBV7-9	TRBJ2-5	19	TRBD2	CASSPGLAGGRAIQETQYF	TGTGCCAGCAGCCCGGGACTAGCGGGGGGTAGAGCCATCCAAGAGACCCAGTACTTC
few	TRBV7-2	TRBJ2-3	19	-	CASSLVYRRWGLNTDTQYF	TGTGCCAGCAGCTTAGTTTACAGGCGCTGGGGGTTAAACACAGATACGCAGTATTTT
-	TRBV5-1	TRBJ2-1	16	-	CASSPTRSTSYNEQFF	TGCGCCAGCAGCCCCACGCGGAGCACCTCCTACAATGAGCAGTTCTTC
-	TRBV5-1	TRBJ2-1	14	-	CASSLLMGGNEQFF	TGCGCCAGCAGCTTGTTAATGGGGGGCAATGAGCAGTTCTTC
-	TRBV11-2	TRBJ2-1	14	-	CASSQRTSWGEQFF	TGTGCCAGCAGCCAGCGGACAAGCTGGGGGGAGCAGTTCTTC
few	TRBV29-1	TRBJ1-4	13	-	CSVNFATNEKLFF	TGCAGCGTCAACTTTGCAACTAATGAAAAACTGTTTTTT
-	TRBV20-1	TRBJ1-2	12	TRBD1	CSAGQGGYGYTF	TGCAGTGCCGGACAGGGCGGCTATGGCTACACCTTC
few	TRBV4-3	TRBJ1-6	16	TRBD1	CASSHSGQGYNSPLHF	TGCGCCAGCAGCCATTCTGGACAGGGCTATAATTCACCCCTCCACTTT
-	TRBV7-2	TRBJ1-1	14	TRBD1	CASSLGPGGEEAFF	TGTGCCAGCAGCTTGGGACCAGGGGGGGAAGAAGCTTTCTTT
few	TRBV18	TRBJ2-3	15	-	CASSVSGRITDTQYF	TGTGCCAGCTCAGTTTCGGGCCGAATCACAGATACGCAGTATTTT
-	TRBV10-3	TRBJ1-2	14	TRBD1	CAINPGQGARGYTF	TGTGCCATCAACCCAGGACAGGGGGCTCGAGGCTACACCTTC
-	TRBV6-2/TRBV6-3	TRBJ1-1	11	-	CASGEGAEAFF	TGTGCCAGCGGGGAGGGGGCTGAAGCTTTCTTT
-	TRBV6-5	TRBJ2-2	12	-	CASSPSPGELFF	TGTGCCAGCAGTCCGAGCCCCGGGGAGCTGTTTTTT
-	TRBV7-2	TRBJ2-3	17	TRBD2	CASSLLGGGPSTDTQYF	TGTGCCAGCAGCTTATTAGGCGGGGGGCCCAGCACAGATACGCAGTATTTT
few	TRBV18	TRBJ1-5	15	-	CASSPPGNRNQPQHF	TGTGCCAGCTCACCCCCCGGGAACCGGAATCAGCCCCAGCATTTT
-	TRBV5-1	TRBJ1-1	15	TRBD1	CASSIYRGRRTEAFF	TGCGCCAGCAGCATCTACAGGGGAAGGAGAACTGAAGCTTTCTTT
-	TRBV9	TRBJ1-2	15	-	CASSRDAANLYGYTF	TGTGCCAGCAGCCGGGACGCCGCTAACCTCTATGGCTACACCTTC
-	TRBV3-1	TRBJ2-4	17	-	CASSQEYGGRAKNIQYF	TGTGCCAGCAGCCAAGAGTACGGGGGCAGGGCCAAAAACATTCAGTACTTC
-	TRBV5-1	TRBJ2-4	13	-	CASRDPGVHIQYF	TGCGCCAGCAGGGACCCAGGGGTTCACATTCAGTACTTC
-	TRBV6-2/TRBV6-3	TRBJ2-5	12	-	CASSEERETQYF	TGTGCCAGCAGCGAAGAGAGAGAGACCCAGTACTTC
-	TRBV20-1	TRBJ1-5	13	-	CSARIDSNQPQHF	TGCAGTGCTAGGATAGATAGCAATCAGCCCCAGCATTTT
few	TRBV29-1	TRBJ2-3	12	-	CSVKDYTDTQYF	TGCAGCGTTAAGGACTACACAGATACGCAGTATTTT
many	TRBV24-1	TRBJ2-3	14	-	CATGGRSSPLTQYF	TGTGCCACCGGGGGCCGGAGCAGTCCACTAACGCAGTATTTT
few	TRBV9	TRBJ2-1	16	-	CASSVGVSPSYNEQFF	TGTGCCAGCAGCGTAGGGGTTTCCCCCTCCTACAATGAGCAGTTCTTC
-	TRBV6-1	TRBJ2-5	16	TRBD2	CASSWTSGGLGETQYF	TGTGCCAGCAGTTGGACTAGCGGGGGCCTTGGGGAGACCCAGTACTTC
-	TRBV29-1	TRBJ1-2	12	TRBD1	CSVVTGNYGYTF	TGCAGCGTCGTGACAGGGAACTATGGCTACACCTTC
few	TRBV4-3	TRBJ2-3	16	TRBD2	CASSQRLAAPGDTQYF	TGCGCCAGCAGCCAGAGACTAGCGGCCCCTGGGGATACGCAGTATTTT
few	TRBV11-2	TRBJ2-5	11	-	CASKDQETQYF	TGTGCCAGCAAGGACCAAGAGACCCAGTACTTC
few	TRBV7-2	TRBJ2-3	12	-	CASSLFTDTQYF	TGTGCCAGCAGCTTGTTCACAGATACGCAGTATTTT
few	TRBV27	TRBJ2-7	16	TRBD2	CASAPGGLAGAYEQYF	TGTGCCAGCGCCCCGGGGGGCCTAGCGGGGGCCTACGAGCAGTACTTC
many	TRBV7-9	TRBJ2-1	16	-	CASSLVGGRSYNEQFF	TGTGCCAGCAGCTTAGTAGGGGGGCGCTCCTACAATGAGCAGTTCTTC
few	TRBV7-9	TRBJ2-5	15	TRBD2	CASSASAGREETQYF	TGTGCCAGCAGCGCGTCCGCAGGGAGGGAGGAGACCCAGTACTTC
-	TRBV10-2	TRBJ2-5	14	-	CASSDMAIVETQYF	TGCGCCAGCAGTGACATGGCGATTGTTGAGACCCAGTACTTC
few	TRBV6-6	TRBJ1-5	12	-	CASSRGDQPQHF	TGTGCCAGCAGTCGGGGTGATCAGCCCCAGCATTTT
-	TRBV2	TRBJ2-1	15	TRBD2	CASSDLGLARNEQFF	TGTGCCAGCAGTGACTTAGGACTAGCGAGGAATGAGCAGTTCTTC
few	TRBV7-2	TRBJ2-1	16	-	CASSLSQRAGPNEQFF	TGTGCCAGCAGCCTCTCCCAGAGGGCTGGACCGAATGAGCAGTTCTTC
few	TRBV5-6	TRBJ2-3	15	-	CASSLTLGSTDTQYF	TGTGCCAGCAGCTTGACGCTGGGGAGCACAGATACGCAGTATTTT
-	TRBV7-2	TRBJ1-4	12	-	CASSANEMGLFF	TGTGCCAGCAGCGCTAATGAGATGGGGCTGTTTTTT
-	TRBV28	TRBJ1-1	13	-	CALGGGMDTEAFF	TGTGCCCTCGGCGGGGGGATGGACACTGAAGCTTTCTTT
few	TRBV7-2	TRBJ2-3	16	TRBD1	CASSWAGTGGTDTQYF	TGTGCCAGCAGCTGGGCCGGGACAGGGGGCACAGATACGCAGTATTTT
-	TRBV5-1	TRBJ2-2	13	-	CASSYETAGELFF	TGCGCCAGCAGCTATGAGACGGCCGGGGAGCTGTTTTTT
-	TRBV9	TRBJ2-1	15	TRBD2	CASSVGGTIGNEQFF	TGTGCCAGCAGCGTTGGGGGGACTATTGGCAATGAGCAGTTCTTC
few	TRBV5-1	TRBJ2-3	16	-	CASSRVGDGSTDTQYF	TGCGCCAGCAGCCGTGTGGGAGACGGATCCACAGATACGCAGTATTTT
-	TRBV6-5	TRBJ2-1	14	TRBD2	CASSYRTSVHEQFF	TGTGCCAGCAGTTACCGGACTAGCGTGCATGAGCAGTTCTTC
few	TRBV20-1	TRBJ1-2	11	-	CSAKTDYGYTF	TGCAGTGCTAAGACGGATTATGGCTACACCTTC
-	TRBV20-1	TRBJ2-1	14	-	CSARYRVAYNEQFF	TGCAGTGCACGCTACAGGGTCGCCTACAATGAGCAGTTCTTC